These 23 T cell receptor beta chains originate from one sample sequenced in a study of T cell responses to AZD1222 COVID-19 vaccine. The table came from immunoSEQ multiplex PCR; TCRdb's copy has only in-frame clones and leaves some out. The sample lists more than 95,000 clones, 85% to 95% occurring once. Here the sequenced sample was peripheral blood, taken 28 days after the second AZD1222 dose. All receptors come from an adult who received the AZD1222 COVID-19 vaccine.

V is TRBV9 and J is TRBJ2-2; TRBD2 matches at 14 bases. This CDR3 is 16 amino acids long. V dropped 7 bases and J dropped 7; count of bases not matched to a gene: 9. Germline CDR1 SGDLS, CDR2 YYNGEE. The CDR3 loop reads CASSAGLAGVGGELFF. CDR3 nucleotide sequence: TGTGCCAGCTCCGCGGGACTAGCGGGAGTGGGCGGGGAGCTGTTTTTT.

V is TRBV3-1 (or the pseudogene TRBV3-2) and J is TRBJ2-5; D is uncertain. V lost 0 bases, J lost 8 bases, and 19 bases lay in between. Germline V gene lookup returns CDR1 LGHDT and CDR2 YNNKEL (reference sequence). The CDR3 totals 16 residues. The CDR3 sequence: CASSQDSDHRRRTQYF. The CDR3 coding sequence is TGTGCCAGCAGCCAAGACTCTGATCATCGTAGGAGAACCCAGTACTTC.

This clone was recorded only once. The CDR3, as DNA: TGCAGCGTTAATTCTAGGCTAGCGGGAGAGGGTGAGCAGTTCTTC. The encoded protein is CSVNSRLAGEGEQFF. The chain has TRBV29-1 and TRBJ2-1; TRBD2 matches 10 bases. CDR3 length: 15 residues. The V gene's germline CDR1 is SQVTM and CDR2 ANQGSEA. The ends lost 5 bases at V and 9 bases at J; junction bases unmatched: 13.

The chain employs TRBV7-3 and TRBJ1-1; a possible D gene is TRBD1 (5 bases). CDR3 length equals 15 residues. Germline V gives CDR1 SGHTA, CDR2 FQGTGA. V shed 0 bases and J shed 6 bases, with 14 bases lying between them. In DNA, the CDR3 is TGTGCCAGCAGCTTAACGGGGGTTAAGATAGCTGAAGCTTTCTTT. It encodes CASSLTGVKIAEAFF.

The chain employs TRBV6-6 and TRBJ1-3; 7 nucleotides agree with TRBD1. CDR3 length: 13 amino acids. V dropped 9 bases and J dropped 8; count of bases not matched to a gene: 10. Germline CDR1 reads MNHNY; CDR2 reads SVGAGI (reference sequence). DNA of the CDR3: TGTGCCAGTTTGACAGGGTTCGAACACACCATATATTTT. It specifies CASLTGFEHTIYF.

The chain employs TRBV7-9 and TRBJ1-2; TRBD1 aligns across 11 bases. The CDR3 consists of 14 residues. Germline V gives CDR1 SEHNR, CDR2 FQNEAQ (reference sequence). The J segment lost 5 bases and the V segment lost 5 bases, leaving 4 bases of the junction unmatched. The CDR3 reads CASSPGQGAYGYTF. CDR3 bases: TGTGCCAGCAGCCCCGGACAGGGGGCATATGGCTACACCTTC.

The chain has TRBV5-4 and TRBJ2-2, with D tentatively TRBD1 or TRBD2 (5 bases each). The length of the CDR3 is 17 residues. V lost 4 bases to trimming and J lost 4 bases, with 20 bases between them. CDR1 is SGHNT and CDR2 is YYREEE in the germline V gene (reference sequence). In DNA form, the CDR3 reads TGTGCCAGCAGCCGATATCAGGGACCTCCTGGCACCGGGGAGCTGTTTTTT. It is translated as CASSRYQGPPGTGELFF. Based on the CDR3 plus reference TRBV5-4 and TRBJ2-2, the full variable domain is ETGVTQSPTHLIKTRGQQVTLRCSSQSGHNTVSWYQQALGQGPQFIFQYYREEENGRGNFPPRFSGLQFPNYSSELNVNALELDDSALYLCASSRYQGPPGTGELFFGEGSRLTVL.

The CDR3 DNA sequence: TGCGCCAGCAGCTTGGTAGGTGGGGTCCGATACGAGCAGTACTTC. It encodes CASSLVGGVRYEQYF. This chain uses TRBV5-1 with TRBJ2-7; D gene ambiguous. V was cut by 0 bases and J by 4 bases, with 14 bases left in between. The CDR3 sequence is 15 residues long. Per germline, CDR1 SGHRS and CDR2 YFSETQ.

The CDR3 spells CSVELGLIRETQYF. CDR3 sequence (DNA): TGCAGCGTTGAACTAGGCCTGATAAGGGAGACCCAGTACTTC. This rearrangement joins TRBV29-1 to TRBJ2-5; D gene unclear. The CDR3 contains 14 residues. Germline values: CDR1 SQVTM, CDR2 ANQGSEA. V dropped 2 bases and J dropped 5 bases, with 15 bases sitting between them.

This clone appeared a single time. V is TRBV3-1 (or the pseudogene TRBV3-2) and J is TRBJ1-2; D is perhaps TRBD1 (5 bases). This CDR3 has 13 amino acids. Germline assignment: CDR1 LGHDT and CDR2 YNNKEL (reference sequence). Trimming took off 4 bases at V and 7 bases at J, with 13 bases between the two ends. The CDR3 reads CASSPGPTAGYTF. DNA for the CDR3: TGTGCCAGCAGCCCGGGACCGACAGCTGGCTACACCTTC.

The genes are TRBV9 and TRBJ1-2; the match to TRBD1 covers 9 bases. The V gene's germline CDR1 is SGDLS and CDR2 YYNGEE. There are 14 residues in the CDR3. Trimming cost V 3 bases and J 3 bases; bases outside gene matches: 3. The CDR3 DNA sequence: TGTGCCAGCAGCGGAACAGGGGGCGACTATGGCTACACCTTC. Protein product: CASSGTGGDYGYTF.

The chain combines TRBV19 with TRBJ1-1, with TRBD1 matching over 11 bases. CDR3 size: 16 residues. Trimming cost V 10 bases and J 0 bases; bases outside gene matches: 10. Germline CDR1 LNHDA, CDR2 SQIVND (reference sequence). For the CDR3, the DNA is TGTGCCACCAAGGACAGGGGGCGGGCTGTGAACACTGAAGCTTTCTTT. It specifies CATKDRGRAVNTEAFF.

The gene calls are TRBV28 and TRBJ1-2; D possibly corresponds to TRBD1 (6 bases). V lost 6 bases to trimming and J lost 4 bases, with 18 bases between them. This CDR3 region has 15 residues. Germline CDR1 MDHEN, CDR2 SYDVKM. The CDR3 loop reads CASSLTQTGLYGYTF. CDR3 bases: TGTGCCAGCAGCCTAACACAGACAGGTCTCTATGGCTACACCTTC.

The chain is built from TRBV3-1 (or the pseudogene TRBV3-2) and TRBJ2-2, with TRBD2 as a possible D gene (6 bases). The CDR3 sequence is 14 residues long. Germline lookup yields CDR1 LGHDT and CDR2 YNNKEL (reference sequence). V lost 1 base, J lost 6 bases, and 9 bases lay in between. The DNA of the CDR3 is TGTGCCAGCAGCCAAGGGGTAGCGGCCGGGGAGCTGTTTTTT. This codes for CASSQGVAAGELFF.

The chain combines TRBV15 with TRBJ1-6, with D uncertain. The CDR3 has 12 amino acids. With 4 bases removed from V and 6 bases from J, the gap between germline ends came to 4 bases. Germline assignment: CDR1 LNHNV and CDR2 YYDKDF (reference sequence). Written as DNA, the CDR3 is TGTGCCACCAGCACCTTTAATTCACCCCTCCACTTT. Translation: CATSTFNSPLHF. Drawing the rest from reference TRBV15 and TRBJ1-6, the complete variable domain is DAMVIQNPRYQVTQFGKPVTLSCSQTLNHNVMYWYQQKSSQAPKLLFHYYDKDFNNEADTPDNFQSRRPNTSFCFLDIRSPGLGDTAMYLCATSTFNSPLHFGNGTRLTVT.

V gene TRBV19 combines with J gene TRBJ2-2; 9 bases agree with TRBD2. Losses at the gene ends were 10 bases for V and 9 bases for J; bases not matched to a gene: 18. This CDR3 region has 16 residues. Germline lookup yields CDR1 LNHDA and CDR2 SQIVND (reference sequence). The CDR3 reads CATYHLAGEGKRELFF. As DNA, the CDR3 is TGTGCCACCTACCATTTAGCGGGAGAGGGAAAAAGGGAGCTGTTTTTT.

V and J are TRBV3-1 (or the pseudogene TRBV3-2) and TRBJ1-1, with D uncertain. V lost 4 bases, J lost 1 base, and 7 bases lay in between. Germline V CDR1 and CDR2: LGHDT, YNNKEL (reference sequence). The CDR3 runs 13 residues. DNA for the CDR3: TGTGCCAGCAGCCCCGATAAGAACACTGAAGCTTTCTTT. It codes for CASSPDKNTEAFF.

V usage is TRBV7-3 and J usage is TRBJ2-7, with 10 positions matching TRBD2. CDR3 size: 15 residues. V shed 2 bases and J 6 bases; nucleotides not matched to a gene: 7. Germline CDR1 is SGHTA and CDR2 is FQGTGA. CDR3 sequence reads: CASSLVPSGSPEQYF. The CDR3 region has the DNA TGTGCCAGCAGCTTAGTCCCTAGCGGGAGTCCCGAGCAGTACTTC.

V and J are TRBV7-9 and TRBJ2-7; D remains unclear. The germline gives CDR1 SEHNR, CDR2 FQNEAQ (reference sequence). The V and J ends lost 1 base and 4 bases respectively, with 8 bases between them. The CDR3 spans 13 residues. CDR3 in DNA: TGTGCCAGCAGCTTAGGGGTACGATACGAGCAGTACTTC. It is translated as CASSLGVRYEQYF.

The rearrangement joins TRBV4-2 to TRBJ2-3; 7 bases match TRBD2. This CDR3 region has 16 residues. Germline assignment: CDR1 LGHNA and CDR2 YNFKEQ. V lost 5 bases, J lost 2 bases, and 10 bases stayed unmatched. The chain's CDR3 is CASSSPTGRPTDTQYF. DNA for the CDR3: TGTGCCAGCAGCTCCCCTACCGGGAGGCCCACAGATACGCAGTATTTT.

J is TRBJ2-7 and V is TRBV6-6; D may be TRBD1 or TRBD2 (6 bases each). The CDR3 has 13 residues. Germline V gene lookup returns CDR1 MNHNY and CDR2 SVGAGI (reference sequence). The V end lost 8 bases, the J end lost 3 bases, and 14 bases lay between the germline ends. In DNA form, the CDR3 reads TGTGCCAGCCACGACAGGCGGGGCTACGAGCAGTACTTC. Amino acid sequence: CASHDRRGYEQYF.

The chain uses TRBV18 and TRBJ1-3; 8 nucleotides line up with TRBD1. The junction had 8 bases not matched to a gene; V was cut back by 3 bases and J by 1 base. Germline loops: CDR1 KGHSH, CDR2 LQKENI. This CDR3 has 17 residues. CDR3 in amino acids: CASSPSGGVESGNTIYF. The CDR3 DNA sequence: TGTGCCAGCTCACCCTCAGGGGGCGTAGAGTCTGGAAACACCATATATTTT.

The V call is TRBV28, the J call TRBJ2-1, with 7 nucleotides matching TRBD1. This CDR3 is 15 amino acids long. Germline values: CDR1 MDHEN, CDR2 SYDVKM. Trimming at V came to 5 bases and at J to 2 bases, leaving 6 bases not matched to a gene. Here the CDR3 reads CASSTGQVTYNEQFF. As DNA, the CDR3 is TGTGCCAGCAGTACCGGACAGGTCACCTACAATGAGCAGTTCTTC.